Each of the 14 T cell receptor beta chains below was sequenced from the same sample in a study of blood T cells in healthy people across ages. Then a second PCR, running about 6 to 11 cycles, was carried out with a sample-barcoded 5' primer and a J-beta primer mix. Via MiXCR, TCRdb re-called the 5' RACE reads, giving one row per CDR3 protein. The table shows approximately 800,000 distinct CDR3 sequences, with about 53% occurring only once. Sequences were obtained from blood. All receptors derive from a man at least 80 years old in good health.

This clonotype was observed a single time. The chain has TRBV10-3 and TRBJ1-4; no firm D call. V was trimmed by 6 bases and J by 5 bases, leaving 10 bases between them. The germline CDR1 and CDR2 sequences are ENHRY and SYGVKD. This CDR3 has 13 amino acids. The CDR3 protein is CAIRASENEKLFF. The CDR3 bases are TGTGCCATCAGGGCATCAGAGAATGAAAAACTGTTTTTT.

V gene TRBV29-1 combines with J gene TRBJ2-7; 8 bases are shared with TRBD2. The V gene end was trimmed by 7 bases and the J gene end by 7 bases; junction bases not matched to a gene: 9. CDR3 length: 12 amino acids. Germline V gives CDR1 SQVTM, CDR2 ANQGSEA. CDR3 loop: CSATSDMGEQYF. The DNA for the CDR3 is TGCAGCGCGACTAGCGACATGGGAGAGCAGTACTTC.

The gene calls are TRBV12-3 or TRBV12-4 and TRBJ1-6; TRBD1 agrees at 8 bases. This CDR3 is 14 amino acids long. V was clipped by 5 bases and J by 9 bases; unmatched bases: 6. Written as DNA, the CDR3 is TGTGCCAGCAGTACCGGACAGGGTAGTTCACCCCTCCACTTT. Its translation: CASSTGQGSSPLHF.

The CDR3 DNA is TGTGCCAGCAGCTCTGAGATAGCGGGAGGATCTGAGCAGTTCTTC. Protein sequence: CASSSEIAGGSEQFF. The chain employs TRBV11-2 and TRBJ2-1; TRBD2 agrees at 10 bases. Germline CDR1 SGHAT, CDR2 FQNNGV. Trimming at V came to 4 bases and at J to 9 bases, leaving 9 bases not matched to a gene. The CDR3 spans 15 residues.

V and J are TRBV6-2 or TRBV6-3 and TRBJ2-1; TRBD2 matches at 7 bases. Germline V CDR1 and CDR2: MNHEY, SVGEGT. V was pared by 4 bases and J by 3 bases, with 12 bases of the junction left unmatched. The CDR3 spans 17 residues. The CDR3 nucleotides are TGTGCCAGCAGTTTACTCCCAGCGGGAACAAACTACAATGAGCAGTTCTTC. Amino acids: CASSLLPAGTNYNEQFF.

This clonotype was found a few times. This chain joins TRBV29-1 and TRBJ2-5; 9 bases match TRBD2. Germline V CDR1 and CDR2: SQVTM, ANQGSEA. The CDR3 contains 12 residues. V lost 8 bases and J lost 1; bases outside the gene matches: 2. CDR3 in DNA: TGCAGCCAGACTAGCGGCCAAGAGACCCAGTACTTC. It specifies CSQTSGQETQYF.

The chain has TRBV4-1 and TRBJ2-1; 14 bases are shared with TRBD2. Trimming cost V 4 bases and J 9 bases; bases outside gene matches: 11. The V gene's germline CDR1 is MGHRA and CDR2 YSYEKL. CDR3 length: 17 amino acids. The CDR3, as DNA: TGCGCCAGCAGCCCTGGACGGACTAGCGGGAGGAGAGTTGAGCAGTTCTTC. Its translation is CASSPGRTSGRRVEQFF.

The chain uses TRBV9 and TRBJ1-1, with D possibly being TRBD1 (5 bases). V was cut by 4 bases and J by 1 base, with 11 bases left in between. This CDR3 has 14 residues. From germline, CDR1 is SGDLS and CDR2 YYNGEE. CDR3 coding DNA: TGTGCCAGCAGCTCTTTGGGGGGGAACACTGAAGCTTTCTTT. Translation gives CASSSLGGNTEAFF.

As DNA, the CDR3 is TGTGCCAGCAGTGAATGGGGTAGCGGGCCCTACAATGAGCAGTTCTTC. Translating it yields CASSEWGSGPYNEQFF. This sequence joins TRBV25-1 and TRBJ2-1; the match to TRBD2 covers 7 bases. V trimming: 1 base; J trimming: 2 bases; junction bases outside the gene matches: 5. The CDR3 length is 16 residues. CDR1 and CDR2 from the germline V gene are MGHDK and SYGVNS.

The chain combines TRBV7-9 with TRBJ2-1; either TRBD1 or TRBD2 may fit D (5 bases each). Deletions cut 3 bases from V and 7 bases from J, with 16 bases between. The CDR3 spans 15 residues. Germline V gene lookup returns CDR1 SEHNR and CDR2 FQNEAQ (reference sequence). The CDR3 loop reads CASSFGPGPANEQFF. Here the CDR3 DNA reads TGTGCCAGCAGCTTCGGACCGGGACCCGCAAATGAGCAGTTCTTC.

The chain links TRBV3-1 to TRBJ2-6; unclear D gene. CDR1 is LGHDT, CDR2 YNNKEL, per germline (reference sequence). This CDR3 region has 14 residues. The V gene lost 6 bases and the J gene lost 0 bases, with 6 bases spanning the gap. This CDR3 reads CASSFTSGANVLTF. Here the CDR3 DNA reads TGTGCCAGCAGTTTCACCTCTGGGGCCAACGTCCTGACTTTC.

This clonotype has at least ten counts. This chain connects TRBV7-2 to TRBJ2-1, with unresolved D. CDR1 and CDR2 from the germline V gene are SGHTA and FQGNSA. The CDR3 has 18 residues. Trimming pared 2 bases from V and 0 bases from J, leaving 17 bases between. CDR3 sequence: CASSLQRTDRSSYNEQFF. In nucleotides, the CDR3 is TGTGCCAGCAGCTTACAAAGGACGGATCGAAGCTCCTACAATGAGCAGTTCTTC.

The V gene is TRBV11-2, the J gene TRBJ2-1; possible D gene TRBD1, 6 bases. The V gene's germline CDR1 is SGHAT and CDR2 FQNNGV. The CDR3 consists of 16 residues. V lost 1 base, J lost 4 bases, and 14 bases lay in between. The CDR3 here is CASSLVGTKPYNEQFF. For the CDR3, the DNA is TGTGCCAGCAGCTTAGTTGGGACAAAGCCTTACAATGAGCAGTTCTTC.

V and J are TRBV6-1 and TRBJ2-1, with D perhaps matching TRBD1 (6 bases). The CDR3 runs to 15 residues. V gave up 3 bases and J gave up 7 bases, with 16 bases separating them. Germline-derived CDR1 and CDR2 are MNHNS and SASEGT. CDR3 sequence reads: CASSDGQIGRNEQFF. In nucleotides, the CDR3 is TGTGCCAGCAGTGACGGACAGATAGGGAGAAATGAGCAGTTCTTC.